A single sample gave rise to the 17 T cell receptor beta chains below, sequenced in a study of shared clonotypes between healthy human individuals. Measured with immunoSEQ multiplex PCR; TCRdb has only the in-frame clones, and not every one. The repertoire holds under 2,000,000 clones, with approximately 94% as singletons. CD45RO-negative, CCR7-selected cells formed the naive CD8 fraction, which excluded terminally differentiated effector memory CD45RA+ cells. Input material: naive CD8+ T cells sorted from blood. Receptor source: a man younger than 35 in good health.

CDR3 DNA sequence: TGTGCCAGCAGCACCTCCGGGGGCGAGCAGTACTTC. Translation: CASSTSGGEQYF. The chain uses TRBV9 and TRBJ2-7, with a possible D match to TRBD2 (6 bases). The V gene lost 4 bases and the J gene lost 6 bases, with 11 bases spanning the gap. The CDR3 runs to 12 residues. Germline V gene lookup returns CDR1 SGDLS and CDR2 YYNGEE.

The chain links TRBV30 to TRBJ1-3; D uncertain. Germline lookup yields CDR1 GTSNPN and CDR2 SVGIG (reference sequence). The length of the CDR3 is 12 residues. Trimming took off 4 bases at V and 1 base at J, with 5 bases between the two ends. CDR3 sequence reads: CAWKKSGNTIYF. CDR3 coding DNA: TGTGCCTGGAAGAAATCTGGAAACACCATATATTTT.

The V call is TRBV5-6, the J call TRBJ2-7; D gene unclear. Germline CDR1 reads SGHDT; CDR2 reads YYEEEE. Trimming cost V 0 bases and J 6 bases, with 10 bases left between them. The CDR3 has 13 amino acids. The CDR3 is CASSLGISTEQYF. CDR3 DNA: TGTGCCAGCAGCTTGGGTATTAGCACCGAGCAGTACTTC. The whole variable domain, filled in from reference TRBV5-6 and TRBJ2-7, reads DAGVTQSPTHLIKTRGQQVTLRCSPKSGHDTVSWYQQALGQGPQFIFQYYEEEERQRGNFPDRFSGHQFPNYSSELNVNALLLGDSALYLCASSLGISTEQYFGPGTRLTVT.

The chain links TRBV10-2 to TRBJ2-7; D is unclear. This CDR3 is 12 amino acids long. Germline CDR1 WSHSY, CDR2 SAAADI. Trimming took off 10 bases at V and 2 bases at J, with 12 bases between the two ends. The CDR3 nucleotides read TGCGCCACTTTAGGACCGGCCTACGAGCAGTACTTC. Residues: CATLGPAYEQYF.

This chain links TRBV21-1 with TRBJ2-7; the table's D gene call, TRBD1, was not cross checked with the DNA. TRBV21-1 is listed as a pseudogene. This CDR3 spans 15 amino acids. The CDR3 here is CASSIHRGWSYEQYF. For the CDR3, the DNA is TGTGCCAGCAGCATTCACAGGGGGTGGTCCTACGAGCAGTACTTC.

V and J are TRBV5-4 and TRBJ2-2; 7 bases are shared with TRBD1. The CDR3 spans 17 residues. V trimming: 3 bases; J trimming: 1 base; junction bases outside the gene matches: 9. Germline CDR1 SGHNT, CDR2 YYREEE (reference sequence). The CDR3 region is CASSWVTGTVNTGELFF. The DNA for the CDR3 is TGTGCCAGCAGCTGGGTGACCGGGACAGTGAACACCGGGGAGCTGTTTTTT.

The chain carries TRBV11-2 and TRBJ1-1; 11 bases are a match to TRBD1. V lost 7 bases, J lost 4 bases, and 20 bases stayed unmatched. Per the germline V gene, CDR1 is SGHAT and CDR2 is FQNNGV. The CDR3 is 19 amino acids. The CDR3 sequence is CASIIPTPGGTGGVTEAFF. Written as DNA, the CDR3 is TGTGCCAGCATAATCCCTACCCCGGGTGGGACAGGGGGTGTCACTGAAGCTTTCTTT.

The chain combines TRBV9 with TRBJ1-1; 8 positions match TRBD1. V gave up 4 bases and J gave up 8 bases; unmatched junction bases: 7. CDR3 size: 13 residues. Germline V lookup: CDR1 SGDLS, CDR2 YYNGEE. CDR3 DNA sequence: TGTGCCAGCAGCTTACGGACAGGGACGGAAGCTTTCTTT. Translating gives CASSLRTGTEAFF.

CDR3 sequence (DNA): TGCGCCAGCAGCCCGGGACTAGAGGGCTACGAGCAGTACTTC. Translation gives CASSPGLEGYEQYF. V and J are TRBV4-3 and TRBJ2-7, with 8 bases identical to TRBD2. The CDR3 covers 14 residues. Germline V gene lookup returns CDR1 LGHNA and CDR2 YSLEER. The V gene end was trimmed by 4 bases and the J gene end by 3 bases; junction bases not matched to a gene: 5.

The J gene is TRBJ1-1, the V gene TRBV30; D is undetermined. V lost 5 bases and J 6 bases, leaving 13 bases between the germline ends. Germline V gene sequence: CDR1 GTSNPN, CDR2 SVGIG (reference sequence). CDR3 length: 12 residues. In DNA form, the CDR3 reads TGTGCCTGGGAACTGGGTCTCGCTGAAGCTTTCTTT. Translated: CAWELGLAEAFF.

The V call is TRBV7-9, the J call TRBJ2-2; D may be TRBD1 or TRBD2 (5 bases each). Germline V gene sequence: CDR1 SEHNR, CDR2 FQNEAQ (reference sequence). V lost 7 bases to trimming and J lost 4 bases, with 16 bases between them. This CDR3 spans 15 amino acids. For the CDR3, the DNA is TGTGCCAGCATGGTCATCCCGGGGCCCACCGGGGAGCTGTTTTTT. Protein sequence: CASMVIPGPTGELFF.

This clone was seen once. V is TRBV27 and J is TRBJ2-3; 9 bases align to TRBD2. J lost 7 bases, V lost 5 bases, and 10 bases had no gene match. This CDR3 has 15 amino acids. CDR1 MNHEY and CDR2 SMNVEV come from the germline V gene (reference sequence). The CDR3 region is CASSAPGSGGYTQYF. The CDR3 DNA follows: TGTGCCAGCAGTGCCCCGGGAAGCGGGGGGTATACGCAGTATTTT.

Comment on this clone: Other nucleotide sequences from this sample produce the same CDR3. The DNA for the CDR3 is TGTGCCAGCAGCGTCGCCGGGAGCACAGATACGCAGTATTTT. This gives the protein CASSVAGSTDTQYF. The chain has TRBV9 and TRBJ2-3; D is ambiguous. The CDR3 contains 14 residues. Trimming took 2 bases from V and 0 from J, leaving 7 bases between them. CDR1 SGDLS and CDR2 YYNGEE come from the germline V gene.

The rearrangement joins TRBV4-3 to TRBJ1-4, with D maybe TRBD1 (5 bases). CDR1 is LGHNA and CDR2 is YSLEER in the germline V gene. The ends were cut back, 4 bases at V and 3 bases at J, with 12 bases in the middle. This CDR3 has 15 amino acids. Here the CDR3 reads CASSPRGVSNEKLFF. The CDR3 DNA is TGCGCCAGCAGCCCGCGGGGGGTCTCTAATGAAAAACTGTTTTTT.

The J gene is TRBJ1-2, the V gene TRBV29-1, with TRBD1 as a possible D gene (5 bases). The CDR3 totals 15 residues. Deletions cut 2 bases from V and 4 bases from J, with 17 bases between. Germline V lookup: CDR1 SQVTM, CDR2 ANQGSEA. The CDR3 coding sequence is TGCAGCGTTGAATCCAGGGCCCCAATCTTCTATGGCTACACCTTC. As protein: CSVESRAPIFYGYTF.

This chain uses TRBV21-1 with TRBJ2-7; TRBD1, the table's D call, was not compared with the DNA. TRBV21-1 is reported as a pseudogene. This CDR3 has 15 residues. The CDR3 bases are TGTGCCAGCAGCAATTTTGAGGGGGCCGCCTACGAGCAGTACTTC. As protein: CASSNFEGAAYEQYF.

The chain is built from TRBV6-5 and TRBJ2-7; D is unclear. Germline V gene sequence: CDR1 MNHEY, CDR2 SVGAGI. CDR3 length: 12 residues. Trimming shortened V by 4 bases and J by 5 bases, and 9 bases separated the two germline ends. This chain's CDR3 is CASSFKGHEQYF. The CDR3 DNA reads TGTGCCAGCAGTTTCAAGGGTCACGAGCAGTACTTC.